The entry below describes one T cell receptor beta chain. The authors ran the immunoSEQ assay, v3.0, at survey level. Produced via immunoSEQ multiplex PCR; TCRdb's table is partial and in-frame only. Here the sample spans 20,000 or so clones, about four fifths being singletons. These data are taken from a study of long-term antiretroviral therapy in people with HIV. CDR1 is MDHEN and CDR2 is SYDVKM in the germline V gene. CDR3 size: 17 residues. Trimming took 4 bases from V and 2 from J; bases not matched to a gene: 12. Here the sequenced sample was unsorted PBMCs, taken at the start of antiretroviral therapy, before treatment. The genes are TRBV28 and TRBJ2-7, with 9 positions matching TRBD2. The receptor comes from a woman aged 18-30 years with HIV. The DNA of the CDR3 is TGTGCCAGCAGTTACCCCTGGGGTAGCGGGAGTACCTACGAGCAGTACTTC. Amino acids: CASSYPWGSGSTYEQYF.